This entry features one TCR beta chain sequence. What it binds is not known. Sorting of unstimulated PBMCs yielded separate CD3+CD4+ and CD3+CD8+ fractions. Sequencing was performed with immunoSEQ multiplex PCR; in TCRdb, only in-frame clones are kept and a portion is missing. Here the sample spans around 19,000 clones, 80% to 90% being singletons. This entry belongs to a study of T cell clones after liver transplantation. Study context: Graft-donor-reactive sequences were compared with third-party-reactive TCRbeta sequences from pre-transplant mixed lymphocyte reactions.

Overall study results and limits: In most of the 8 subjects, circulating graft-donor-reactive CD4 TCRbeta sequences fell significantly after transplant. Migration into the graft, not deletion, may explain lost graft donor-reactive T cells.

The CDR3 runs 19 residues. Looked up from germline, CDR1 is SGHDN and CDR2 is FVKESK. J lost 6 bases, V lost 1 base, and 18 bases had no gene match. The sequence was collected from a human donor who received a liver transplant. The gene calls are TRBV14 and TRBJ2-1; TRBD2 agrees at 7 bases. Sample: CD8+ T cells from blood, taken before liver transplant. The CDR3 DNA is TGTGCCAGCAGCCAAGTGAATGTGTTTGGGGCGGGAGCTTTCAATGAGCAGTTCTTC. Translation gives CASSQVNVFGAGAFNEQFF.